Each of the 16 T cell receptor beta chains below was sequenced from the same sample in a study of OX40 agonist ivuxolimab in advanced cancers. TCRdb's copy holds only in-frame clones and misses some; the assay was immunoSEQ multiplex PCR. The sample contains tens of thousands of clones, more than 70% of which appear only once. This specimen was CD4+ or CD8+ T cells sorted from blood, taken in a trial of the OX40 agonist ivuxolimab. The source is an adult with an advanced solid tumor such as melanoma, head and neck, liver or kidney cancer.

This clone was picked up one time. The chain employs TRBV11-2 and TRBJ2-7; 12 bases fit TRBD2. The junction had 14 bases not matched to a gene; V was cut back by 5 bases and J by 6 bases. The CDR3 totals 17 residues. Germline-derived CDR1 and CDR2 are SGHAT and FQNNGV. DNA for the CDR3: TGTGCCAGCAGCCCGAGGCGGGTGCTAGCGGGAGGGGGCGAGCAGTACTTC. Residues: CASSPRRVLAGGGEQYF.

The V gene is TRBV18, the J gene TRBJ2-2, with 10 nucleotides matching TRBD1. Germline loops: CDR1 KGHSH, CDR2 LQKENI. With 8 bases clipped from V and 3 bases from J, the junction kept 3 bases outside the gene matches. The CDR3 extends over 14 amino acids. CDR3 nucleotide sequence: TGTGCCAGCCGGGGACAGGGGTACACCGGGGAGCTGTTTTTT. This encodes CASRGQGYTGELFF. The whole variable domain, remainder taken from reference TRBV18 and TRBJ2-2, is NAGVMQNPRHLVRRRGQEARLRCSPMKGHSHVYWYRQLPEEGLKFMVYLQKENIIDESGMPKERFSAEFPKEGPSILRIQQVVRGDSAAYFCASRGQGYTGELFFGEGSRLTVL.

The CDR3 protein is CASSLYRGYEQYF. For the CDR3, the DNA is TGTGCCAGCAGTTTATATCGAGGGTATGAGCAGTACTTC. J is TRBJ2-7 and V is TRBV28; TRBD2 might be the D (5 bases). Trimming took off 1 base at V and 7 bases at J, with 11 bases between the two ends. The V gene's germline CDR1 is MDHEN and CDR2 SYDVKM. The CDR3 is made up of 13 amino acids. Looking up the rest from reference TRBV28 and TRBJ2-7 gives the full variable domain: DVKVTQSSRYLVKRTGEKVFLECVQDMDHENMFWYRQDPGLGLRLIYFSYDVKMKEKGDIPEGYSVSREKKERFSLILESASTNQTSMYLCASSLYRGYEQYFGPGTRLTVT.

The chain combines TRBV12-5 with TRBJ2-7; 7 positions agree with TRBD2. Germline values: CDR1 LGHNT, CDR2 FRNRAP. V trimming: 2 bases; J trimming: 3 bases; junction bases outside the gene matches: 4. This CDR3 contains 14 residues. CDR3 region: CASGLRGSFYEQYF. The CDR3 DNA reads TGTGCTAGTGGTTTGCGCGGGAGCTTCTACGAGCAGTACTTC.

The rearrangement links TRBV4-1 to TRBJ2-7; TRBD1 aligns across 9 bases. CDR1 and CDR2 from the germline V gene are MGHRA and YSYEKL. The CDR3 has 11 residues. V lost 9 bases to trimming and J lost 9 bases; unmatched junction nucleotides: 6. In DNA, the CDR3 is TGCGCCAGTGAACAGGGGGCTGTGCAGTACTTC. Its protein product is CASEQGAVQYF.

The chain combines TRBV7-8 with TRBJ2-7; 11 positions agree with TRBD2. V shed 6 bases, J shed 4 bases, and the junction held 20 bases outside the gene matches. Germline V gene sequence: CDR1 SGHVS, CDR2 FQNEAQ. The CDR3 is 19 residues long. The CDR3 sequence: CASSPIRAGTGTSGYEQYF. CDR3 bases: TGTGCCAGCAGTCCAATCCGCGCAGGGACCGGGACTAGCGGTTACGAGCAGTACTTC. The full variable domain, in which reference TRBV7-8 and TRBJ2-7 provide the parts outside the CDR3, is GAGVSQSPRYKVAKRGQDVALRCDPISGHVSLFWYQQALGQGPEFLTYFQNEAQLDKSGLPSDRFFAERPEGSVSTLKIQRTQQEDSAVYLCASSPIRAGTGTSGYEQYFGPGTRLTVT.

The V and J genes are TRBV27 and TRBJ2-1; the match to TRBD2 covers 8 bases. The germline gives CDR1 MNHEY, CDR2 SMNVEV (reference sequence). After removal of 4 bases from V and 10 bases from J, the junction contained 3 bases not matched to a gene. The CDR3 totals 12 residues. CDR3 sequence (DNA): TGTGCCAGCAGTTCCAGACTAGCGGAGCAGTTCTTC. Protein: CASSSRLAEQFF.

The chain carries TRBV6-1 and TRBJ2-7; D call uncertain. The ends were cut back, 1 base at V and 5 bases at J, with 12 bases in the middle. The CDR3 consists of 14 residues. Germline V lookup: CDR1 MNHNS, CDR2 SASEGT. The CDR3 protein is CASSEVSSRNEQYF. The CDR3 nucleotides are TGTGCCAGCAGTGAAGTAAGTAGCCGCAACGAGCAGTACTTC.

The gene calls are TRBV6-6 and TRBJ1-6; no clear D. Germline V gives CDR1 MNHNY, CDR2 SVGAGI (reference sequence). The V gene lost 7 bases and the J gene lost 10 bases, with 17 bases spanning the gap. This CDR3 spans 14 amino acids. The DNA for the CDR3 is TGTGCCAGCACCCGGGATAGATTGTCCTCACCCCTCCACTTT. Protein product: CASTRDRLSSPLHF.

The chain uses TRBV9 and TRBJ2-7, with D possibly being TRBD1 (7 bases). CDR1 and CDR2 from the germline V gene are SGDLS and YYNGEE. The CDR3 contains 14 residues. The V gene lost 0 bases and the J gene lost 4 bases, with 11 bases spanning the gap. The CDR3 reads CASSVGAGGYEQYF. CDR3 coding DNA: TGTGCCAGCAGCGTAGGGGCAGGGGGGTACGAGCAGTACTTC.

This clone has just a few counts. The chain uses TRBV27 and TRBJ2-2; TRBD1 aligns across 8 bases. From germline, CDR1 is MNHEY and CDR2 SMNVEV (reference sequence). Trimming cost V 6 bases and J 1 base; bases outside gene matches: 4. This CDR3 contains 15 residues. CDR3 region: CASRTGGWNTGELFF. Here the CDR3 DNA reads TGTGCCAGCAGAACAGGGGGATGGAACACCGGGGAGCTGTTTTTT.

The V gene is TRBV5-4, the J gene TRBJ2-7, with 10 bases identical to TRBD2. Germline CDR1 is SGHNT and CDR2 is YYREEE (reference sequence). This CDR3 contains 15 residues. V was pared by 0 bases and J by 6 bases, with 6 bases of the junction left unmatched. The CDR3 region has the DNA TGTGCCAGCAGCTTGGCGGTAGCGGGAGGCTCCGAGCAGTACTTC. This codes for CASSLAVAGGSEQYF.

This chain connects TRBV9 to TRBJ2-1, with D possibly being TRBD1 (6 bases). Trimming stripped 0 bases from V and 1 base from J, with 14 bases between. The CDR3 has 17 residues. CDR1 is SGDLS and CDR2 is YYNGEE in the germline V gene. As DNA, the CDR3 is TGTGCCAGCAGCGTAGCTGGCGCAGGGGCTTCCTACAATGAGCAGTTCTTC. It specifies CASSVAGAGASYNEQFF.

The chain has TRBV6-1 and TRBJ1-4; TRBD1 might be the D (5 bases). The V end was cut by 3 bases, the J end by 8 bases, with 22 bases between. The CDR3 extends over 17 amino acids. CDR1 MNHNS and CDR2 SASEGT come from the germline V gene. The CDR3 spells CASSEGGVGPTSEKLFF. The CDR3 nucleotides are TGTGCCAGCAGTGAGGGGGGGGTGGGTCCCACTTCCGAAAAACTGTTTTTT.

This clone turned up a few times. The chain combines TRBV5-1 with TRBJ1-2; D is uncertain. CDR1 and CDR2 (germline): SGHRS, YFSETQ. This CDR3 has 13 amino acids. V lost 0 bases and J lost 4, with 7 bases in between. The CDR3 region has the DNA TGCGCCAGCAGCTTGGCGTCGAGCTATGGCTACACCTTC. Translation: CASSLASSYGYTF.

The gene calls are TRBV15 and TRBJ2-7; D is possibly TRBD1 (5 bases). The germline V and J ends were trimmed by 3 bases and 7 bases, with 16 bases remaining between them. CDR1 LNHNV and CDR2 YYDKDF come from the germline V gene (reference sequence). The CDR3 is made up of 14 amino acids. CDR3: CATSRSALRQEQYF. In DNA form, the CDR3 reads TGTGCCACCAGCAGGTCCGCCCTCAGACAGGAGCAGTACTTC.